These 27 T cell receptor beta chains were sequenced from one sample in a study of T cell changes during pregnancy in multiple sclerosis. Repertoires were generated with immunoSEQ multiplex PCR, while TCRdb's copy carries only in-frame clones and drops some. The data contain around 63,000 clones, 91% of them singletons. The sample here was peripheral blood, taken in the third trimester of pregnancy. These receptor sequences come from a female donor in good health, enrolled as a control in a pregnancy study.

For this clone: Other nucleotide sequences from this sample produce the same CDR3. This rearrangement joins TRBV18 to TRBJ1-2, with D tentatively TRBD1 (5 bases). Germline CDR1 and CDR2: KGHSH and LQKENI. Between the trimmed V and J ends, which lost 2 bases and 4 bases, there was a span of 11 bases. This CDR3 spans 14 amino acids. The CDR3 bases are TGTGCCAGCTCACCATCGGGGGGAGGCTATGGCTACACCTTC. Protein: CASSPSGGGYGYTF.

The rearrangement joins TRBV4-1 to TRBJ1-2, with D possibly TRBD1 on 5 matching bases. CDR1 is MGHRA and CDR2 is YSYEKL in the germline V gene. With 0 bases removed from V and 5 bases from J, the gap between germline ends came to 7 bases. The CDR3 consists of 13 residues. The CDR3 sequence: CASSQETAYGYTF. Here the CDR3 DNA reads TGCGCCAGCAGCCAAGAGACAGCTTATGGCTACACCTTC.

This chain uses TRBV5-8 with TRBJ2-1; no definite D call. Trimming removed 4 bases at V and 6 bases at J, with 14 bases between. This CDR3 is built from 14 residues. Germline assignment: CDR1 SGHTS and CDR2 YDEGEE. The CDR3 protein is CASSQDSKVNEQFF. The CDR3 DNA follows: TGTGCCAGCAGCCAAGACTCGAAGGTCAATGAGCAGTTCTTC.

The chain employs TRBV7-9 and TRBJ1-4, with TRBD1 as a possible D gene (6 bases). The germline CDR1 and CDR2 sequences are SEHNR and FQNEAQ (reference sequence). CDR3 size: 17 residues. Trimming removed 10 bases at V and 3 bases at J, with 24 bases between. CDR3 sequence: CAIGKGVAGQSNEKLFF. CDR3 sequence (DNA): TGTGCCATCGGGAAGGGGGTTGCAGGGCAGTCTAATGAAAAACTGTTTTTT. Supplemented by reference TRBV7-9 and TRBJ1-4, the full variable domain reads DTGVSQNPRHKITKRGQNVTFRCDPISEHNRLYWYRQTLGQGPEFLTYFQNEAQLEKSRLLSDRFSAERPKGSFSTLEIQRTEQGDSAMYLCAIGKGVAGQSNEKLFFGSGTQLSVL.

The CDR3 DNA reads as TGCAGCGTTGAGAGGACAGGCTCCTACGAGCAGTACTTC. It codes for CSVERTGSYEQYF. V gene TRBV29-1 combines with J gene TRBJ2-7, with 7 positions matching TRBD1. Trimming took 3 bases from V and 0 from J; bases not matched to a gene: 2. The CDR3 loop spans 13 amino acids. Germline CDR1 reads SQVTM; CDR2 reads ANQGSEA.

The chain couples TRBV6-5 to TRBJ2-1; TRBD2 matches at 7 bases. V dropped 10 bases and J dropped 6; count of bases not matched to a gene: 6. Per the germline V gene, CDR1 is MNHEY and CDR2 is SVGAGI. The CDR3 spans 12 residues. CDR3: CATGGQGNEQFF. Written as DNA, the CDR3 is TGTGCCACGGGGGGTCAGGGCAATGAGCAGTTCTTC.

The chain carries TRBV9 and TRBJ2-7, with TRBD1 identical over 7 bases. CDR3 length equals 13 residues. Trimming took 2 bases from V and 6 from J; bases not matched to a gene: 5. Germline values: CDR1 SGDLS, CDR2 YYNGEE. The CDR3 nucleotides read TGTGCCAGCAGCGTTCTTACAGGGGCCGAGCAGTACTTC. Amino acids: CASSVLTGAEQYF.

This rearrangement joins TRBV13 to TRBJ1-2; D is possibly TRBD1 (6 bases). The CDR3 is 14 amino acids. V was trimmed by 3 bases and J by 8 bases, leaving 16 bases between them. The V gene's germline CDR1 is PRHDT and CDR2 FYEKMQ (reference sequence). The CDR3 DNA reads as TGTGCCAGCAGCTTCTATCGGGGGGCTAGCGGCTACACCTTC. It encodes CASSFYRGASGYTF.

V gene TRBV18 combines with J gene TRBJ2-1, with a tentative D call TRBD2 (6 bases). Germline assignment: CDR1 KGHSH and CDR2 LQKENI. This CDR3 contains 13 residues. V was cut by 5 bases and J by 7 bases, with 12 bases left in between. For the CDR3, the DNA is TGTGCCAGCTCAACCGGACTACGAAATGAGCAGTTCTTC. As protein: CASSTGLRNEQFF.

The V call is TRBV5-8, the J call TRBJ2-1, with 11 positions matching TRBD2. Germline V lookup: CDR1 SGHTS, CDR2 YDEGEE. The ends lost 0 bases at V and 7 bases at J; junction bases unmatched: 9. The CDR3 has 17 amino acids. This CDR3 reads CASSLGFRASGRNEQFF. In nucleotides, the CDR3 is TGTGCCAGCAGCTTGGGTTTTCGGGCTAGCGGGAGGAATGAGCAGTTCTTC.

This chain links TRBV5-1 with TRBJ2-5, with D unresolved. V lost 4 bases, J lost 2 bases, and 6 bases lay in between. Germline V gene data show CDR1 as SGHRS and CDR2 as YFSETQ. The length of the CDR3 is 12 residues. CDR3 DNA sequence: TGCGCCAGCAGCCTTCGGCAAGAGACCCAGTACTTC. Residues: CASSLRQETQYF. The variable domain in full, with the rest retrieved from reference TRBV5-1 and TRBJ2-5, is KAGVTQTPRYLIKTRGQQVTLSCSPISGHRSVSWYQQTPGQGLQFLFEYFSETQRNKGNFPGRFSGRQFSNSRSEMNVSTLELGDSALYLCASSLRQETQYFGPGTRLLVL.

The table lists this clone with a count of one. CDR3: CASSEGTSGGAEQFF. In DNA form, the CDR3 reads TGTGCCAGCAGTGAGGGGACTAGCGGGGGGGCTGAGCAGTTCTTC. The chain joins TRBV6-4 to TRBJ2-1, with 16 bases fitting TRBD2. This CDR3 has 15 amino acids. CDR1 MRHNA and CDR2 SNTAGT come from the germline V gene. V trimming: 3 bases; J trimming: 9 bases; junction bases outside the gene matches: 2.

Comments on this clone: One end of the junction is discordant with germline, which a read error may explain. The V gene is TRBV6-1, the J gene TRBJ1-5, with 7 bases that match TRBD1. The CDR3 totals 15 residues. Germline CDR1 MNHNS, CDR2 SASEGT. The CDR3 DNA sequence: TGTGCCAGCAGCCCCGACAGGGTTGGCAAGCAGCCCCAGCATTTT. This codes for CASSPDRVGKQPQHF.

This chain uses TRBV7-9 with TRBJ1-6; 7 nucleotides align to TRBD1. In germline, CDR1 is SEHNR, CDR2 FQNEAQ (reference sequence). The CDR3 extends over 16 amino acids. J lost 7 bases, V lost 5 bases, and 11 bases had no gene match. For the CDR3, the DNA is TGTGCCAGCAGCATACGACAGGGCAACGGGAATTCACCCCTCCACTTT. As protein: CASSIRQGNGNSPLHF.

This chain uses TRBV7-9 with TRBJ2-2; D possibly corresponds to TRBD2 (6 bases). Germline CDR1 SEHNR, CDR2 FQNEAQ (reference sequence). This CDR3 comprises 13 residues. V was clipped by 6 bases and J by 3 bases, with 8 bases between them. The chain's CDR3 is CASSLAYTGELFF. DNA of the CDR3: TGTGCCAGCAGTCTAGCGTACACCGGGGAGCTGTTTTTT.

The chain combines TRBV5-4 with TRBJ1-2; D might be TRBD1 (6 bases). Trimming pared 2 bases from V and 6 bases from J, leaving 14 bases between. Germline V CDR1 and CDR2: SGHNT, YYREEE (reference sequence). The CDR3 covers 14 residues. CDR3 nucleotides: TGTGCCAGCAGCTTCGGGGGGGCCGGGCATGGCTACACCTTC. Translation: CASSFGGAGHGYTF. Complete variable domain (other parts from reference TRBV5-4 and TRBJ1-2): ETGVTQSPTHLIKTRGQQVTLRCSSQSGHNTVSWYQQALGQGPQFIFQYYREEENGRGNFPPRFSGLQFPNYSSELNVNALELDDSALYLCASSFGGAGHGYTFGSGTRLTVV.

The V gene is TRBV19, the J gene TRBJ1-2, with TRBD1 identical over 10 bases. The germline V gene has CDR1 LNHDA and CDR2 SQIVND (reference sequence). With V trimmed by 5 bases and J by 3 bases, 9 bases remained unmatched. The CDR3 sequence is 16 residues long. The CDR3 sequence is CASSPDRGFQDYGYTF. Here the CDR3 DNA reads TGTGCCAGTAGTCCGGACAGGGGGTTTCAGGACTATGGCTACACCTTC. Filled out from reference TRBV19 and TRBJ1-2, the complete variable domain reads DGGITQSPKYLFRKEGQNVTLSCEQNLNHDAMYWYRQDPGQGLRLIYYSQIVNDFQKGDIAEGYSVSREKKESFPLTVTSAQKNPTAFYLCASSPDRGFQDYGYTFGSGTRLTVV.

The rearrangement links TRBV5-4 to TRBJ1-1; no reliable D call. The germline CDR1 and CDR2 sequences are SGHNT and YYREEE (reference sequence). The CDR3 runs 13 residues. V lost 4 bases, J lost 0 bases, and 7 bases lay in between. The CDR3 sequence: CASSLTLNTEAFF. In DNA form, the CDR3 reads TGTGCCAGCAGCCTGACTTTGAACACTGAAGCTTTCTTT.

This chain connects TRBV19 to TRBJ1-3; D might be TRBD1 (5 bases). Germline loops: CDR1 LNHDA, CDR2 SQIVND (reference sequence). The CDR3 loop spans 14 amino acids. V was clipped by 6 bases and J by 4 bases, with 13 bases between them. CDR3 protein: CASSQSQAGNTIYF. For the CDR3, the DNA is TGTGCCAGTAGCCAGTCACAGGCCGGAAACACCATATATTTT.

The chain employs TRBV2 and TRBJ1-5; a possible D gene is TRBD1 (5 bases). The CDR3 loop spans 13 amino acids. The V gene lost 3 bases and the J gene lost 5 bases, with 8 bases spanning the gap. The germline CDR1 and CDR2 sequences are SNHLY and FYNNEI. This CDR3 is CASSDGGDQPQHF. The CDR3 DNA reads TGTGCCAGCAGTGACGGGGGGGATCAGCCCCAGCATTTT.

The table lists this clone with a count of one. V usage is TRBV2 and J usage is TRBJ2-3, with D perhaps TRBD2 (6 bases). V lost 11 bases and J 6 bases, leaving 15 bases between the germline ends. The CDR3 sequence is 12 residues long. Germline CDR1 and CDR2: SNHLY and FYNNEI. The CDR3 DNA reads as TGTGCCTTCCGGGAGTCCCCGGATACGCAGTATTTT. Translating gives CAFRESPDTQYF. The variable domain in full, completed from reference TRBV2 and TRBJ2-3, reads EPEVTQTPSHQVTQMGQEVILRCVPISNHLYFYWYRQILGQKVEFLVSFYNNEISEKSEIFDDQFSVERPDGSNFTLKIRSTKLEDSAMYFCAFRESPDTQYFGPGTRLTVL.

CDR3 bases: TGTGCCAGCAGCTTGGGCGGCAGAAGCAATCAGCCCCAGCATTTT. Translating it yields CASSLGGRSNQPQHF. V usage is TRBV5-4 and J usage is TRBJ1-5; no firm D call. There are 15 residues in the CDR3. V gave up 0 bases and J gave up 1 base, with 8 bases separating them. Germline values: CDR1 SGHNT, CDR2 YYREEE (reference sequence).

This chain uses TRBV30 with TRBJ2-1; perhaps TRBD2 as D (5 bases). This CDR3 spans 15 amino acids. The germline V gene encodes CDR1 GTSNPN and CDR2 SVGIG (reference sequence). V shed 0 bases and J shed 5 bases, with 14 bases lying between them. The CDR3, as DNA: TGTGCCTGGAGTGTACGGGGAGTATATAACAATGAGCAGTTCTTC. This encodes CAWSVRGVYNNEQFF.

This clone was seen a single time. The CDR3 is CASSGYREIQETQYF. CDR3 nucleotide sequence: TGTGCCAGCAGTGGATACCGGGAGATACAAGAGACCCAGTACTTC. The gene calls are TRBV2 and TRBJ2-5, with TRBD2 as a possible D gene (6 bases). The V end was cut by 4 bases, the J end by 2 bases, with 14 bases between. The germline V gene encodes CDR1 SNHLY and CDR2 FYNNEI. This CDR3 has 15 amino acids.

This sequence joins TRBV2 and TRBJ1-1, with 11 nucleotides matching TRBD1. V gave up 4 bases and J gave up 6 bases; unmatched junction bases: 1. Germline V gene data show CDR1 as SNHLY and CDR2 as FYNNEI. The CDR3 is 13 amino acids. The CDR3 sequence: CASSGTGGPEAFF. In DNA form, the CDR3 reads TGTGCCAGCAGTGGGACAGGGGGCCCTGAAGCTTTCTTT.

The chain joins TRBV4-2 to TRBJ2-1; 7 bases are shared with TRBD2. This CDR3 contains 17 residues. With 1 base clipped from V and 1 base from J, the junction kept 7 bases outside the gene matches. Germline assignment: CDR1 LGHNA and CDR2 YNFKEQ. Written as DNA, the CDR3 is TGTGCCAGCAGCCAAGGCGGAGGACTAGAATCCTACAATGAGCAGTTCTTC. This gives the protein CASSQGGGLESYNEQFF.

The chain carries TRBV7-9 and TRBJ2-1; TRBD1 matches at 7 bases. The junction had 7 bases not matched to a gene; V was cut back by 3 bases and J by 8 bases. Germline V gene lookup returns CDR1 SEHNR and CDR2 FQNEAQ (reference sequence). This CDR3 region has 14 residues. For the CDR3, the DNA is TGTGCCAGCAGCTTTTCAGGGGGATGGGATGAGCAGTTCTTC. Its translation: CASSFSGGWDEQFF.